Listed here is a single T cell receptor (beta chain). Its antigen is unknown. Germline V gene data show CDR1 as LNHNV and CDR2 as YYDKDF (reference sequence). The CDR3 totals 14 residues. V shed 6 bases and J 2 bases; nucleotides not matched to a gene: 6. The data originate from a study of shared clonotypes between healthy human individuals. Findings of the study overall: Some clonotypes were shared by all four sorted-subset donors, while others were not shared. The non-shared ones had lower generation probabilities than the shared ones.

Each sorted subset replicate got 200 ng genomic DNA, around 29,000 genomes. Repertoires were generated with immunoSEQ multiplex PCR, while TCRdb's copy carries only in-frame clones and drops some. The top ten hold around 10% of the sample, which has more than 200,000 clones, approximately 65% seen once. Sequenced input: memory CD4+ T cells sorted from blood. Documented subset: CD45RA-negative fraction. The sequence was obtained from a man younger than 40 in good health. The chain recombines TRBV15 with TRBJ2-5; 7 bases align to TRBD1. The CDR3 loop is CATRRGLNQETQYF. CDR3 nucleotides: TGTGCCACCAGGAGGGGGCTCAATCAAGAGACCCAGTACTTC.